A single sample gave rise to the 22 T cell receptor beta chains below, sequenced in a study of blood T cell repertoires in COVID-19. This table comes from immunoSEQ multiplex PCR, and its TCRdb copy is limited to in-frame clones, with some not included. The sample yields roughly 230,000 clones, around 81% seen once. The sample was peripheral blood. These receptors came from a man aged 45 to 65 with active or convalescent COVID-19.

This chain uses TRBV5-5 with TRBJ2-7; 7 bases are shared with TRBD1. The CDR3 sequence is 15 residues long. Germline V gives CDR1 SGHKS, CDR2 YYEKEE (reference sequence). Trimming took 2 bases from V and 2 from J; bases not matched to a gene: 7. CDR3 sequence: CASSFRQGQTYEQYF. Written as DNA, the CDR3 is TGTGCCAGCAGCTTTAGACAGGGACAGACCTACGAGCAGTACTTC.

This clone was counted between two and nine times. The rearrangement joins TRBV5-1 to TRBJ2-7, with 7 bases fitting TRBD1. J lost 0 bases, V lost 0 bases, and 6 bases had no gene match. The germline V gene encodes CDR1 SGHRS and CDR2 YFSETQ. The CDR3 extends over 16 amino acids. In DNA form, the CDR3 reads TGCGCCAGCAGCTTGGAATGGACAGGCTACTCCTACGAGCAGTACTTC. Its translation is CASSLEWTGYSYEQYF.

The chain employs TRBV11-1 and TRBJ2-1; perhaps TRBD2 as D (6 bases). The CDR3 length is 15 residues. CDR1 SGHAT and CDR2 FQDESV come from the germline V gene (reference sequence). Between the trimmed V and J ends, which lost 1 base and 2 bases, there was a span of 9 bases. CDR3 coding DNA: TGTGCCAGCAGCTTAGTGGGACTGGCCTACAATGAGCAGTTCTTC. It translates to CASSLVGLAYNEQFF.

The J gene is TRBJ2-3, the V gene TRBV7-9; TRBD1 matches 9 bases. Germline values: CDR1 SEHNR, CDR2 FQNEAQ (reference sequence). The CDR3 has 15 residues. Germline trimming cut 5 bases from V and 4 bases from J; bases unmatched to any gene: 7. In DNA form, the CDR3 reads TGTGCCAGCAGCGGGGGGACAGGGTGGGCAGATACGCAGTATTTT. It specifies CASSGGTGWADTQYF.

This chain joins TRBV9 and TRBJ1-4, with TRBD1 matching over 9 bases. This CDR3 has 15 residues. Germline CDR1 SGDLS, CDR2 YYNGEE. Germline trimming cut 3 bases from V and 7 bases from J; bases unmatched to any gene: 7. CDR3 sequence reads: CASSAQGTGTEKLFF. The DNA for the CDR3 is TGTGCCAGCAGCGCGCAAGGGACAGGGACTGAAAAACTGTTTTTT. The complete variable domain, with remaining parts taken from reference TRBV9 and TRBJ1-4, reads DSGVTQTPKHLITATGQRVTLRCSPRSGDLSVYWYQQSLDQGLQFLIQYYNGEERAKGNILERFSAQQFPDLHSELNLSSLELGDSALYFCASSAQGTGTEKLFFGSGTQLSVL.

V gene TRBV18 combines with J gene TRBJ1-6, with 9 nucleotides matching TRBD1. The CDR3 contains 17 residues. V lost 4 bases and J lost 9; bases outside the gene matches: 13. Germline V gene data show CDR1 as KGHSH and CDR2 as LQKENI. CDR3 in amino acids: CASSLREPGQGTSPLHF. As DNA, the CDR3 is TGTGCCAGCTCACTGAGGGAACCGGGACAGGGTACTTCACCCCTCCACTTT. Together with reference TRBV18 and TRBJ1-6, the CDR3 gives the full variable domain: NAGVMQNPRHLVRRRGQEARLRCSPMKGHSHVYWYRQLPEEGLKFMVYLQKENIIDESGMPKERFSAEFPKEGPSILRIQQVVRGDSAAYFCASSLREPGQGTSPLHFGNGTRLTVT.

This clone has a single count. This chain uses TRBV19 with TRBJ1-4, with TRBD1 matching over 9 bases. Germline V lookup: CDR1 LNHDA, CDR2 SQIVND (reference sequence). V trimming: 6 bases; J trimming: 7 bases; junction bases outside the gene matches: 3. The length of the CDR3 is 13 residues. CDR3 sequence (DNA): TGTGCCAGTAGGGACAGGGGAGGTGAAAAACTGTTTTTT. It encodes CASRDRGGEKLFF. Full variable domain (outside the CDR3, taken from reference TRBV19 and TRBJ1-4): DGGITQSPKYLFRKEGQNVTLSCEQNLNHDAMYWYRQDPGQGLRLIYYSQIVNDFQKGDIAEGYSVSREKKESFPLTVTSAQKNPTAFYLCASRDRGGEKLFFGSGTQLSVL.

The rearrangement joins TRBV5-4 to TRBJ1-3; 7 nucleotides line up with TRBD1. CDR1 SGHNT and CDR2 YYREEE come from the germline V gene (reference sequence). The V and J ends lost 4 bases and 0 bases, in that order; junction bases with no gene match: 4. The CDR3 covers 15 residues. This CDR3 reads CASSLRTGSGNTIYF. CDR3 bases: TGTGCCAGCAGCCTCCGGACAGGCTCTGGAAACACCATATATTTT.

J is TRBJ1-6 and V is TRBV5-1; 10 bases fit TRBD1. V gave up 3 bases and J gave up 3 bases; unmatched junction bases: 3. Germline CDR1 SGHRS, CDR2 YFSETQ. This CDR3 region has 16 residues. The CDR3 nucleotides are TGCGCCAGCAGCTCGACAGGGGGCGGCTATAATTCACCCCTCCACTTT. Its protein product is CASSSTGGGYNSPLHF.

This clone occurred a few times. The chain has TRBV6-5 and TRBJ2-5, with 9 bases fitting TRBD2. This CDR3 comprises 16 residues. The germline V gene has CDR1 MNHEY and CDR2 SVGAGI. Losses at the gene ends were 3 bases for V and 5 bases for J; bases not matched to a gene: 10. As DNA, the CDR3 is TGTGCCAGCAGTTATGGGAATAGCGGGGGCAGGGAGACCCAGTACTTC. Its protein is CASSYGNSGGRETQYF.

This sequence joins TRBV7-9 and TRBJ2-7, with D possibly being TRBD1 (6 bases). The CDR3 sequence is 16 residues long. CDR1 and CDR2 from the germline V gene are SEHNR and FQNEAQ (reference sequence). Trimming took 5 bases from V and 1 from J, leaving 18 bases between them. This CDR3 reads CASSLDRRWVSYEQYF. The DNA of the CDR3 is TGTGCCAGCAGCCTCGACAGGCGATGGGTGTCCTACGAGCAGTACTTC.

This rearrangement joins TRBV30 to TRBJ1-4, with 7 positions matching TRBD1. This CDR3 comprises 15 residues. Germline values: CDR1 GTSNPN, CDR2 SVGIG (reference sequence). V lost 2 bases and J lost 3; bases outside the gene matches: 6. The CDR3 loop reads CAWSPSGTANEKLFF. The CDR3 coding sequence is TGTGCCTGGAGTCCCTCCGGGACAGCTAATGAAAAACTGTTTTTT.

J is TRBJ1-5 and V is TRBV28; no clear D. This CDR3 has 16 residues. With 6 bases removed from V and 2 bases from J, the gap between germline ends came to 17 bases. Germline CDR1 is MDHEN and CDR2 is SYDVKM. The CDR3 loop is CASRSPEGSGNQPQHF. The CDR3 region has the DNA TGTGCCAGCAGATCTCCTGAGGGAAGTGGCAATCAGCCCCAGCATTTT.

In this sample, this clone turned up once. This sequence joins TRBV14 and TRBJ1-5; perhaps TRBD1 as D (5 bases). Trimming took off 1 base at V and 0 bases at J, with 16 bases between the two ends. Germline V gene sequence: CDR1 SGHDN, CDR2 FVKESK. The CDR3 is made up of 18 amino acids. CDR3 region: CASSQVGARWSSNQPQHF. CDR3 nucleotide sequence: TGTGCCAGCAGCCAAGTAGGGGCCAGGTGGAGTAGCAATCAGCCCCAGCATTTT.

The rearrangement links TRBV24-1 to TRBJ1-2; possibly TRBD1 for D (6 bases). Per germline, CDR1 KGHDR and CDR2 SFDVKD. The CDR3 loop spans 14 amino acids. Deletions cut 3 bases from V and 4 bases from J, with 11 bases between. CDR3 sequence: CATSDPTGAYGYTF. Written as DNA, the CDR3 is TGTGCCACCAGTGATCCGACAGGCGCCTATGGCTACACCTTC.

This chain connects TRBV7-9 to TRBJ2-5; D is perhaps TRBD2 (6 bases). V shed 5 bases and J shed 5 bases, with 18 bases lying between them. The CDR3 runs 15 residues. Germline values: CDR1 SEHNR, CDR2 FQNEAQ (reference sequence). The CDR3 coding sequence is TGTGCCAGCAGCCCCGAGGTGGCGGGGCGGGAGACCCAGTACTTC. Its translation: CASSPEVAGRETQYF. Full variable domain (rest looked up from reference TRBV7-9 and TRBJ2-5): DTGVSQNPRHKITKRGQNVTFRCDPISEHNRLYWYRQTLGQGPEFLTYFQNEAQLEKSRLLSDRFSAERPKGSFSTLEIQRTEQGDSAMYLCASSPEVAGRETQYFGPGTRLLVL.

The count of this clone is one. This chain connects TRBV6-5 to TRBJ1-1, with D possibly matching TRBD1 (5 bases). The germline V gene encodes CDR1 MNHEY and CDR2 SVGAGI. The CDR3 spans 14 residues. V dropped 8 bases and J dropped 1 base, with 14 bases sitting between them. CDR3 nucleotides: TGTGCCAGCCGGGGGGGAAACAGGAACACTGAAGCTTTCTTT. Its translation is CASRGGNRNTEAFF.

This chain links TRBV19 with TRBJ1-6, with D hard to call. The CDR3 covers 15 residues. V lost 6 bases and J lost 0, with 9 bases in between. CDR1 is LNHDA, CDR2 SQIVND, per germline (reference sequence). CDR3 sequence reads: CASRPDSSYNSPLHF. DNA for the CDR3: TGTGCCAGTAGACCCGATAGCTCCTATAATTCACCCCTCCACTTT.

The chain is built from TRBV21-1 and TRBJ2-1; the D segment call TRBD2 is taken from the table without a DNA check. TRBV21-1 has pseudogene status. This CDR3 is built from 12 residues. The CDR3 spells CASSKAGVWEFF. DNA of the CDR3: TGTGCCAGCAGCAAAGCCGGGGTCTGGGAATTCTTC.

The chain carries TRBV6-5 and TRBJ2-1, with 9 bases matching TRBD2. V trimming: 0 bases; J trimming: 7 bases; junction bases outside the gene matches: 4. The CDR3 covers 15 residues. Germline values: CDR1 MNHEY, CDR2 SVGAGI. The CDR3 is CASSYSRGGLNEQFF. DNA for the CDR3: TGTGCCAGCAGTTACTCGCGGGGGGGCTTGAATGAGCAGTTCTTC.

The rearrangement links TRBV12-3 or TRBV12-4 to TRBJ2-5; 7 bases fit TRBD2. V shed 4 bases, J shed 7 bases, and the junction held 6 bases outside the gene matches. The CDR3 has 13 amino acids. In nucleotides, the CDR3 is TGTGCCAGCAGTTCGACAGTAGCGGGGACCCAGTACTTC. The encoded protein is CASSSTVAGTQYF.

The gene calls are TRBV18 and TRBJ2-5, with a possible D match to TRBD2 (6 bases). Germline-derived CDR1 and CDR2 are KGHSH and LQKENI. Trimming removed 0 bases from V and 5 bases from J, with 16 bases in between. The CDR3 covers 16 residues. CDR3: CASSPPPVAGLETQYF. The CDR3 DNA sequence: TGTGCCAGCTCACCACCCCCCGTGGCGGGGTTGGAGACCCAGTACTTC. The variable domain in full, completed from reference TRBV18 and TRBJ2-5, reads NAGVMQNPRHLVRRRGQEARLRCSPMKGHSHVYWYRQLPEEGLKFMVYLQKENIIDESGMPKERFSAEFPKEGPSILRIQQVVRGDSAAYFCASSPPPVAGLETQYFGPGTRLLVL.